Below are 24 T cell receptor beta chains sequenced from a single sample in a study of blood T cell repertoires in COVID-19. Method: immunoSEQ multiplex PCR; TCRdb's copy keeps in-frame clones and lacks some. The profile shows approximately 350,000 clones, around 92% of them singletons. The source material was peripheral blood. The receptors were gathered from a man aged 40-50 years with acute or convalescent COVID-19.

This chain uses TRBV4-3 with TRBJ1-1, with 11 nucleotides matching TRBD1. The CDR3 has 16 residues. The J segment lost 5 bases and the V segment lost 1 base, leaving 6 bases of the junction unmatched. CDR1 and CDR2 (germline): LGHNA, YSLEER. The CDR3: CASSQGTGGVTTEAFF. CDR3 bases: TGCGCCAGCAGCCAAGGGACAGGGGGCGTGACTACTGAAGCTTTCTTT.

This rearrangement joins TRBV15 to TRBJ2-7; the match to TRBD1 covers 11 bases. Germline-derived CDR1 and CDR2 are LNHNV and YYDKDF (reference sequence). The ends lost 3 bases at V and 1 base at J; junction bases unmatched: 8. This CDR3 region has 17 residues. The DNA for the CDR3 is TGTGCCACCAGCAGCTTGGGACAGGGGGATTGGTCCTACGAGCAGTACTTC. It translates to CATSSLGQGDWSYEQYF.

The chain joins TRBV4-3 to TRBJ1-5; 7 positions agree with TRBD1. Germline lookup yields CDR1 LGHNA and CDR2 YSLEER. The V segment lost 2 bases and the J segment 4 bases; nucleotides outside the gene matches: 5. This CDR3 is built from 15 residues. The CDR3 protein is CASSQYRGDNQPQHF. The CDR3 DNA follows: TGCGCCAGCAGCCAATACAGGGGTGATAATCAGCCCCAGCATTTT.

The chain is built from TRBV19 and TRBJ2-1, with 8 bases lining up with TRBD2. CDR3 length equals 13 residues. The germline V gene encodes CDR1 LNHDA and CDR2 SQIVND (reference sequence). V lost 2 bases, J lost 6 bases, and 0 bases stayed unmatched. This chain's CDR3 is CASSILAGNEQFF. For the CDR3, the DNA is TGTGCCAGTAGTATACTAGCGGGCAATGAGCAGTTCTTC.

The chain has TRBV7-2 and TRBJ2-1, with 8 bases matching TRBD2. Germline V CDR1 and CDR2: SGHTA, FQGNSA. The CDR3 has 13 amino acids. V trimming: 3 bases; J trimming: 12 bases; junction bases outside the gene matches: 7. This chain's CDR3 is CASSFGGAAGQFF. In DNA form, the CDR3 reads TGTGCCAGCAGCTTCGGGGGGGCCGCCGGGCAGTTCTTC.

The V gene is TRBV19, the J gene TRBJ2-1; D may be TRBD1 (5 bases). From germline, CDR1 is LNHDA and CDR2 SQIVND (reference sequence). The CDR3 sequence is 14 residues long. Trimming removed 3 bases from V and 4 bases from J, with 10 bases in between. CDR3 region: CASSISKGYNEQFF. DNA of the CDR3: TGTGCCAGTAGTATCTCAAAGGGGTACAATGAGCAGTTCTTC.

The gene calls are TRBV5-6 and TRBJ1-1; 12 bases align to TRBD1. In germline, CDR1 is SGHDT, CDR2 YYEEEE. CDR3 length equals 14 residues. The V and J ends lost 4 bases and 10 bases, in that order; junction bases with no gene match: 8. The CDR3 DNA follows: TGTGCCAGCAGCCGGGACAGGGGGCTTGGTCGAGCTTTCTTT. Amino acids: CASSRDRGLGRAFF.

This chain uses TRBV4-2 with TRBJ1-4; D gene unclear. Germline-derived CDR1 and CDR2 are LGHNA and YNFKEQ. The CDR3 is made up of 14 amino acids. V was cut by 4 bases and J by 5 bases, with 11 bases left in between. The CDR3 sequence is CASSLDYRNEKLFF. The CDR3 DNA is TGTGCCAGCAGCCTAGACTACAGAAATGAAAAACTGTTTTTT.

The chain combines TRBV7-2 with TRBJ2-3; 12 positions match TRBD2. From germline, CDR1 is SGHTA and CDR2 FQGNSA. The CDR3 sequence is 15 residues long. V was clipped by 5 bases and J by 3 bases; unmatched bases: 3. The CDR3 DNA sequence: TGTGCCAGCAGCAGGACTAGCGGGACTACAGATACGCAGTATTTT. It encodes CASSRTSGTTDTQYF.

V gene TRBV11-2 combines with J gene TRBJ2-2, with 7 bases lining up with TRBD2. The V gene end was trimmed by 5 bases and the J gene end by 4 bases; junction bases not matched to a gene: 10. This CDR3 is built from 16 residues. Germline V gives CDR1 SGHAT, CDR2 FQNNGV. The CDR3 DNA follows: TGTGCCAGCAGCACGCCAAGCGGGATCTTCACCGGGGAGCTGTTTTTT. Translation: CASSTPSGIFTGELFF.

This clone occurred once. The chain couples TRBV2 to TRBJ1-1; a possible D gene is TRBD1 (6 bases). Trimming stripped 4 bases from V and 0 bases from J, with 15 bases between. This CDR3 has 16 residues. The germline gives CDR1 SNHLY, CDR2 FYNNEI. In DNA, the CDR3 is TGTGCCAGCAGTGCTCAGGGGTCCCCTATGAACACTGAAGCTTTCTTT. Residues: CASSAQGSPMNTEAFF.

The V and J genes are TRBV30 and TRBJ2-7; 9 positions agree with TRBD1. J was trimmed by 4 bases and V by 2 bases; bases with no gene match: 6. The germline CDR1 and CDR2 sequences are GTSNPN and SVGIG (reference sequence). This CDR3 region has 14 residues. The CDR3 sequence: CAWSTGTGLYEQYF. Written as DNA, the CDR3 is TGTGCCTGGAGTACCGGGACAGGGCTGTACGAGCAGTACTTC.

The chain links TRBV3-1 (or the pseudogene TRBV3-2) to TRBJ1-1; D uncertain. Trimming shortened V by 0 bases and J by 7 bases, and 3 bases separated the two germline ends. This CDR3 spans 11 amino acids. From germline, CDR1 is LGHDT and CDR2 YNNKEL (reference sequence). The chain's CDR3 is CASSQEYEAFF. The CDR3 DNA reads as TGTGCCAGCAGCCAAGAGTATGAAGCTTTCTTT.

The genes are TRBV29-1 and TRBJ2-4; no definite D call. The CDR3 runs to 13 residues. Trimming took 6 bases from V and 0 from J, leaving 9 bases between them. Germline V gene lookup returns CDR1 SQVTM and CDR2 ANQGSEA. CDR3 DNA sequence: TGCAGCGTCGAGCGCCTAGCCAAAAACATTCAGTACTTC. Its translation: CSVERLAKNIQYF.

The rearrangement joins TRBV27 to TRBJ2-3; D is possibly TRBD1 (6 bases). Trimming stripped 3 bases from V and 1 base from J, with 14 bases between. Germline-derived CDR1 and CDR2 are MNHEY and SMNVEV (reference sequence). This CDR3 is built from 16 residues. This chain's CDR3 is CASSFLGAKGTDTQYF. DNA of the CDR3: TGTGCCAGCAGTTTCCTGGGGGCGAAGGGCACAGATACGCAGTATTTT.

The chain links TRBV27 to TRBJ1-1; TRBD1 might be the D (6 bases). The V gene's germline CDR1 is MNHEY and CDR2 SMNVEV (reference sequence). The V gene lost 5 bases and the J gene lost 1 base, with 8 bases spanning the gap. The CDR3 is 13 residues long. The CDR3 protein is CASSIQGNTEAFF. As DNA, the CDR3 is TGTGCCAGCAGTATACAGGGGAACACTGAAGCTTTCTTT.

V usage is TRBV6-5 and J usage is TRBJ1-3, with D possibly being TRBD1 (5 bases). Looked up from germline, CDR1 is MNHEY and CDR2 is SVGAGI. This CDR3 contains 13 residues. Trimming cost V 7 bases and J 2 bases, with 9 bases left between them. CDR3 region: CASTKGTGNTIYF. The CDR3 DNA follows: TGTGCCAGCACCAAGGGGACTGGAAACACCATATATTTT.

The chain combines TRBV27 with TRBJ2-3, with TRBD2 as a possible D gene (5 bases). The CDR3 spans 14 residues. V lost 5 bases to trimming and J lost 2 bases, with 11 bases between them. The germline CDR1 and CDR2 sequences are MNHEY and SMNVEV (reference sequence). CDR3 region: CASSPPDFTDTQYF. DNA of the CDR3: TGTGCCAGCAGTCCCCCGGACTTCACAGATACGCAGTATTTT.

V is TRBV5-1 and J is TRBJ2-7, with a tentative D call TRBD2 (6 bases). Trimming stripped 3 bases from V and 5 bases from J, with 24 bases between. Germline CDR1 and CDR2: SGHRS and YFSETQ. The CDR3 sequence is 17 residues long. CDR3 loop: CASSSRRVAGSVHEQYF. The DNA for the CDR3 is TGCGCCAGCAGCTCTCGGCGGGTCGCGGGATCGGTTCACGAGCAGTACTTC.

This clone came up once. The V and J genes are TRBV4-3 and TRBJ2-1; D is possibly TRBD2 (6 bases). Per the germline V gene, CDR1 is LGHNA and CDR2 is YSLEER. V lost 0 bases to trimming and J lost 3 bases, with 12 bases between them. CDR3 size: 16 residues. CDR3 in DNA: TGCGCCAGCAGCCAAGATAACCTAGCGCTCTACAATGAGCAGTTCTTC. It specifies CASSQDNLALYNEQFF.

The chain carries TRBV30 and TRBJ1-4; 10 positions agree with TRBD1. The CDR3 contains 15 residues. The V gene's germline CDR1 is GTSNPN and CDR2 SVGIG (reference sequence). Trimming at V came to 4 bases and at J to 5 bases, leaving 7 bases not matched to a gene. CDR3 in amino acids: CAWKAPGQGNEKLFF. The CDR3 DNA follows: TGTGCCTGGAAAGCGCCGGGACAGGGGAATGAAAAACTGTTTTTT. Together with reference TRBV30 and TRBJ1-4, the CDR3 gives the full variable domain: SQTIHQWPATLVQPVGSPLSLECTVEGTSNPNLYWYRQAAGRGLQLLFYSVGIGQISSEVPQNLSASRPQDRQFILSSKKLLLSDSGFYLCAWKAPGQGNEKLFFGSGTQLSVL.

This clone was detected only a few times. This sequence joins TRBV28 and TRBJ1-2, with a tentative D call TRBD1 (5 bases). Germline CDR1 reads MDHEN; CDR2 reads SYDVKM. The CDR3 is 11 residues long. V was clipped by 6 bases and J by 8 bases, with 10 bases between them. CDR3 DNA sequence: TGTGCCAGCAGGGGGACTGGGGGCTACACCTTC. Amino acids: CASRGTGGYTF.

This sequence joins TRBV10-3 and TRBJ2-3; 7 positions agree with TRBD1. The germline CDR1 and CDR2 sequences are ENHRY and SYGVKD. The length of the CDR3 is 17 residues. With V trimmed by 1 base and J by 2 bases, 9 bases remained unmatched. The CDR3 sequence is CAISELGRGSPTDTQYF. Written as DNA, the CDR3 is TGTGCCATCAGTGAGTTGGGCAGGGGGTCCCCCACAGATACGCAGTATTTT.

As for this clone: One end of the junction varies from germline; a read error may be responsible. The CDR3 sequence: CASSVAGGSYGYTF. The CDR3 nucleotides are TGTGCCAGCAGCGTAGCAGGAGGAAGCTATGGCTACACCTTC. V gene TRBV7-2 combines with J gene TRBJ1-2, with unresolved D. This CDR3 spans 14 amino acids. Germline CDR1 is SGHTA and CDR2 is FQGNSA.